This T cell receptor beta chain originates from a study of T cell responses to AZD1222 COVID-19 vaccine. Study conclusions and caveats: Only 6 or 7 individuals given AZD1222 were seropositive at baseline. Repertoire collection took place solely once the T cell response had peaked. Possibly, clonal diversity was underestimated; donors were largely white British and included more females. Two doses of AZD1222 preceded a rise in Spike-specific TCR breadth and depth.

In regard to this clone: Its antigen is not known.

Looked up from germline, CDR1 is SGHNT and CDR2 is YYREEE (reference sequence). The CDR3 contains 14 residues. Germline trimming cut 4 bases from V and 7 bases from J; bases unmatched to any gene: 5. Libraries were prepared by immunoSEQ multiplex PCR; TCRdb keeps only in-frame clonotypes and omits some of them. This table holds about 92,000 clones, over 75% found once. The source was peripheral blood, collected on day 0 of AZD1222 vaccination. The receptor comes from an adult in good health. The chain carries TRBV5-4 and TRBJ2-3; 11 bases are a match to TRBD2. CDR3 nucleotide sequence: TGTGCCAGCAGCCCGGGACTAGCGGAGCATACGCAGTATTTT. This codes for CASSPGLAEHTQYF.